Sequencing of this TCR beta chain was carried out in a study of blood T cell repertoires in COVID-19. On the study more broadly: Both acute and convalescent COVID-19 samples were obtained from the United States, Italy and Spain.

CDR3 size: 12 residues. V was shortened by 3 bases and J by 8 bases, with 8 bases between the two germline ends. CDR1 is MNHEY and CDR2 is SVGEGT in the germline V gene. Per the original methods: Amplification of reference gene primers was used by the study to estimate nucleated cell counts. This table comes from immunoSEQ multiplex PCR, and its TCRdb copy is limited to in-frame clones, with some not included. Clone size and the V and J calls come from that table; the DNA yielded D and trimming. The sample includes under 100,000 clones, roughly 80% of them seen just once. J is TRBJ2-1 and V is TRBV6-2 or TRBV6-3, with D tentatively TRBD2 (6 bases). The TCR originated in a woman aged 65 to 85 with active or convalescent COVID-19. The specimen was peripheral blood. CDR3 loop: CASSYSSDEQFF. CDR3 in DNA: TGTGCCAGCAGTTATTCTAGCGATGAGCAGTTCTTC.